Listed below are T cell receptor beta chains from one sample, sequenced in a study of blood T cell repertoires in COVID-19. Some clones are missing from TCRdb's copy, which holds only in-frame ones; the method was immunoSEQ multiplex PCR. This sample yields 250,000 to 350,000 clones, of which approximately 89% are seen a single time; approximately 5.3% belongs to the top ten. The sample consisted of PBMCs or T cells enriched from blood (not recorded which). The receptors were gathered from a woman aged 30 to 39 who had recovered from COVID-19. CDR3s include the opening cysteine and the closing phenylalanine or tryptophan. The D gene is left open where the match is weak. Not all rows give a size; the values are once, few, many and, for expanded clones, a class.

D	size	J	V	CDR3	DNA
-	-	TRBJ2-7	TRBV21-1	CASTSDYEQYF	TGTGCCAGCACCAGCGACTACGAGCAGTACTTC
-	-	TRBJ2-1	TRBV4-2	CASSQDYTSHNEQFF	TGTGCCAGCAGCCAAGATTATACTAGCCACAATGAGCAGTTCTTC
TRBD2	-	TRBJ2-7	TRBV19	CASSETGGGPEQYF	TGTGCCAGTAGTGAAACCGGGGGGGGGCCCGAGCAGTACTTC
-	-	TRBJ1-5	TRBV27	CASSIEGGFDQPQHF	TGTGCCAGCAGTATAGAAGGGGGTTTTGATCAGCCCCAGCATTTT
-	-	TRBJ1-1	TRBV2	CASSEIAVNTEAFF	TGTGCCAGCAGTGAAATCGCGGTGAACACTGAAGCTTTCTTT
-	few	TRBJ1-2	TRBV6-2/TRBV6-3	CASSAGAVDYGYTF	TGTGCCAGCAGCGCGGGGGCGGTGGACTATGGCTACACCTTC
TRBD1	-	TRBJ1-1	TRBV18	CASSYGQGVNTEAFF	TGTGCCAGCTCATACGGACAGGGAGTTAACACTGAAGCTTTCTTT
-	-	TRBJ1-1	TRBV5-1	CASSPMGGMNTEAFF	TGCGCCAGCAGCCCAATGGGGGGGATGAACACTGAAGCTTTCTTT
TRBD1	-	TRBJ1-2	TRBV27	CASSLAGTAVGYGYTF	TGTGCCAGCAGTTTAGCGGGGACAGCGGTAGGCTATGGCTACACCTTC
-	-	TRBJ2-2	TRBV19	CACSLNTGELFF	TGTGCCTGCTCACTCAACACCGGGGAGCTGTTTTTT
TRBD1	-	TRBJ1-2	TRBV7-9	CASSPTTGSGYGYTF	TGTGCCAGCAGCCCTACGACAGGGTCCGGCTATGGCTACACCTTC
TRBD2	-	TRBJ2-5	TRBV7-2	CASSSRLAGGPSSETQYF	TGTGCCAGCAGCTCTCGTTTGGCGGGGGGGCCTAGTTCAGAGACCCAGTACTTC
-	once	TRBJ2-1	TRBV3-1/TRBV3-2	CASSQVRVLQGNEQFF	TGTGCCAGCAGCCAAGTTCGGGTGCTACAGGGCAATGAGCAGTTCTTC
TRBD1	-	TRBJ1-1	TRBV2	CARIAGTGNWNTEAFF	TGTGCCAGAATAGCCGGGACAGGGAACTGGAACACTGAAGCTTTCTTT
TRBD1	-	TRBJ2-7	TRBV7-9	CASSFGQGAEQYF	TGTGCCAGCAGCTTCGGACAGGGGGCCGAGCAGTACTTC
-	once	TRBJ2-3	TRBV7-9	CASSYGGDTQYF	TGTGCCAGCAGCTACGGGGGAGATACGCAGTATTTT
-	-	TRBJ1-2	TRBV2	CASSPNGDLDNYGYTF	TGTGCCAGCAGCCCCAATGGGGACTTGGACAACTATGGCTACACCTTC
TRBD1	-	TRBJ1-6	TRBV5-1	CASSILGRSGGPLHF	TGCGCCAGCAGCATTCTTGGGAGATCAGGGGGGCCCCTCCACTTT
TRBD2	-	TRBJ2-7	TRBV10-3	CAISTGLAGPKGREQYF	TGTGCCATCAGCACGGGACTAGCGGGGCCAAAGGGGAGGGAGCAGTACTTC
TRBD1	once	TRBJ1-2	TRBV7-9	CASSFTGGNGYTF	TGTGCCAGCAGTTTTACAGGGGGCAATGGCTACACCTTC
-	-	TRBJ1-1	TRBV6-5	CASSARQIEAFF	TGTGCCAGCAGCGCCCGACAGATTGAAGCTTTCTTT
TRBD1	-	TRBJ2-5	TRBV7-8	CASSSYRGEETQYF	TGTGCCAGCAGCTCCTACAGGGGGGAAGAGACCCAGTACTTC
-	-	TRBJ2-2	TRBV5-6	CASSLGGGTGELFF	TGTGCCAGCAGCTTGGGAGGAGGCACCGGGGAGCTGTTTTTT
TRBD1	-	TRBJ1-2	TRBV19	CASSIQGQGAYGYTF	TGTGCCAGTAGTATCCAAGGACAGGGTGCCTATGGCTACACCTTC
-	-	TRBJ2-7	TRBV2	CASSNRVPPSYEQYF	TGTGCCAGCAGCAACAGGGTCCCGCCTTCCTACGAGCAGTACTTC
TRBD2	-	TRBJ2-3	TRBV6-5	CASLAGGIDTQYF	TGTGCCAGCCTAGCGGGGGGGATAGATACGCAGTATTTT
-	few	TRBJ1-2	TRBV3-1/TRBV3-2	CASSQAGTYGYTF	TGTGCCAGCAGCCAGGCAGGCACCTATGGCTACACCTTC
-	-	TRBJ1-6	TRBV30	CAWEQAATQPLHF	TGTGCCTGGGAGCAAGCAGCGACCCAACCCCTCCACTTT
-	-	TRBJ1-5	TRBV4-1	CASSQGTGTYSNQPQHF	TGCGCCAGCAGCCAGGGGACCGGGACATATAGCAATCAGCCCCAGCATTTT
-	once	TRBJ1-2	TRBV7-9	CASSPYPQESYTF	TGTGCCAGCAGCCCCTACCCCCAAGAAAGCTACACCTTC
-	-	TRBJ1-1	TRBV6-1	CASSEWSGGTEAFF	TGTGCCAGCAGTGAATGGAGCGGGGGGACTGAAGCTTTCTTT
-	-	TRBJ1-3	TRBV30	CAWSAGGNTIYF	TGTGCCTGGAGTGCGGGTGGAAACACCATATATTTT
-	-	TRBJ2-3	TRBV7-2	CASSYGATDTQYF	TGTGCCAGCAGCTATGGGGCCACAGATACGCAGTATTTT
TRBD2	-	TRBJ2-3	TRBV5-6	CASSPRTSGAGATQYF	TGTGCCAGCAGCCCCCGGACTAGCGGGGCCGGAGCGACGCAGTATTTT
-	-	TRBJ1-4	TRBV13	CASSPGPNEKLFF	TGTGCCAGCAGCCCTGGCCCGAATGAAAAACTGTTTTTT
-	-	TRBJ2-5	TRBV19	CASSISLRGGRETQYF	TGTGCCAGTAGTATTTCGTTGAGGGGGGGCCGGGAGACCCAGTACTTC
-	-	TRBJ1-4	TRBV4-2	CASSHDSGEEKLFF	TGTGCCAGCAGCCACGACAGCGGGGAAGAAAAACTGTTTTTT